These T cell receptor beta chains were read from a single sample in a study of blood T cell repertoires in COVID-19. Assay: immunoSEQ multiplex PCR; the TCRdb copy retains only in-frame clones and omits some. The table includes roughly 63,000 clones, 85% to 90% detected once. Material: peripheral blood. Source of these receptors: a man in his forties or fifties with acute or convalescent COVID-19. Each CDR3 is given with its conserved first and last residue. A D gene is named only where the DNA matches it firmly. Not every row has a clone size; where given, it reads once, few, many or a size class.

TRBV11-2	TRBD1	TRBJ2-7	15	NA	CASRQTGTGPYEQYF	TGTGCCAGCAGACAAACCGGGACAGGGCCCTACGAGCAGTACTTC
TRBV6-1	TRBD1	TRBJ1-6	16	once	CASSERQGAGNSPLHF	TGTGCCAGCAGTGAACGACAGGGGGCGGGGAATTCACCCCTCCACTTT
TRBV11-3	NA	TRBJ1-2	16	NA	CASSLGDARGSYGYTF	TGTGCCAGCAGCTTAGGTGATGCCCGGGGGTCGTATGGCTACACCTTC
TRBV5-1	TRBD1	TRBJ2-1	14	NA	CASSLGPTGNEQFF	TGCGCCAGCAGCTTGGGTCCGACAGGGAATGAGCAGTTCTTC
TRBV3-1/TRBV3-2	TRBD1	TRBJ2-6	18	NA	CASSPWTGSSSGANVLTF	TGTGCCAGCAGCCCGTGGACAGGGTCAAGCTCTGGGGCCAACGTCCTGACTTTC
TRBV28	TRBD1	TRBJ2-7	12	NA	CASSDRVYEQYF	TGTGCCAGCTCCGACAGGGTCTACGAGCAGTACTTC
TRBV19	NA	TRBJ1-3	18	NA	CASSIGIRGQNSGNTIYF	TGTGCCAGTAGTATAGGGATCAGGGGACAAAACTCTGGAAACACCATATATTTT
TRBV19	TRBD1	TRBJ1-4	14	NA	CATRQGQNGEKLFF	TGTGCCACCCGACAGGGCCAAAATGGTGAAAAACTGTTTTTT
TRBV28	NA	TRBJ2-7	15	NA	CASSLTVESSYEQYF	TGTGCCAGCAGTTTGACAGTTGAGAGCTCCTACGAGCAGTACTTC
TRBV7-3	NA	TRBJ2-1	18	NA	CASSSIARRLAGSNEQFF	TGTGCCAGCAGCTCCATAGCACGCCGGCTAGCTGGGAGCAATGAGCAGTTCTTC
TRBV27	TRBD1	TRBJ1-1	15	NA	CASSLQGGLNTEAFF	TGTGCCAGCAGTTTACAGGGGGGATTGAACACTGAAGCTTTCTTT
TRBV7-9	TRBD1	TRBJ2-7	19	NA	CASSSPSLARTGSSYEQYF	TGTGCCAGCAGCTCGCCCAGCTTAGCCCGGACAGGGTCCTCCTACGAGCAGTACTTC
TRBV6-1	NA	TRBJ1-5	16	NA	CASSEAGARGNQPQHF	TGTGCCAGCAGTGAAGCGGGGGCTCGTGGCAATCAGCCCCAGCATTTT
TRBV30	TRBD2	TRBJ2-7	16	once	CAWSPPKRGGRRCSDF	TGTGCCTGGAGTCCCCCCAAGCGGGGGGGGAGGAGATGCTCGGACTTC
TRBV6-6	NA	TRBJ2-7	13	NA	CASSPPAGGEQYF	TGTGCCAGCAGTCCCCCGGCAGGTGGCGAGCAGTACTTC
TRBV21-1	NA	TRBJ2-3	16	once	CASSKKGARRTDTQYF	TGTGCCAGCAGCAAAAAGGGGGCTCGGCGCACAGATACGCAGTATTTT
TRBV18	NA	TRBJ1-1	12	few	CASSPDTTEAFF	TGTGCCAGCTCACCGGACACAACTGAAGCTTTCTTT
TRBV7-2	NA	TRBJ2-1	15	NA	CASSLSGSGHNEQFF	TGTGCCAGCAGCTTATCGGGCAGCGGACACAATGAGCAGTTCTTC
TRBV11-2	NA	TRBJ1-1	13	NA	CASSLPGRTEAFF	TGTGCCAGCAGCTTACCGGGAAGAACTGAAGCTTTCTTT
TRBV5-1	NA	TRBJ1-5	14	NA	CASSPGEGNQPQHF	TGCGCCAGCAGCCCGGGGGAGGGCAATCAGCCCCAGCATTTT
TRBV5-6	NA	TRBJ2-7	15	NA	CASGRSGYNFYEQYF	TGTGCCAGCGGCAGGTCTGGGTATAATTTCTACGAGCAGTACTTC
TRBV28	NA	TRBJ1-2	13	NA	CASRGTDSYGYTF	TGTGCCAGCAGGGGGACGGACAGCTATGGCTACACCTTC
TRBV24-1	NA	TRBJ1-1	14	NA	CATSDPGEGVGAFF	TGTGCCACCAGTGATCCCGGGGAGGGTGTAGGAGCTTTCTTT
TRBV6-5	TRBD1	TRBJ1-5	14	NA	CASSYRGQGQPQHF	TGTGCCAGCAGTTACCGCGGACAGGGACAGCCCCAGCATTTT
TRBV28	TRBD1	TRBJ1-5	17	NA	CASRIRDREKRNQPQHF	TGTGCCAGCAGGATCCGGGACAGAGAAAAAAGGAATCAGCCCCAGCATTTT
TRBV6-5	NA	TRBJ2-5	12	once	CASRGPSETQYF	TGTGCCAGCAGGGGGCCGTCAGAGACCCAGTACTTC
TRBV9	TRBD2	TRBJ2-1	15	NA	CASSGGGSKYNEQFF	TGTGCCAGCAGCGGAGGCGGGAGCAAGTACAATGAGCAGTTCTTC
TRBV3-1/TRBV3-2	NA	TRBJ2-4	14	NA	CASSNRGSKNIQYF	TGTGCCAGCAGCAATCGGGGGAGCAAAAACATTCAGTACTTC
TRBV4-1	NA	TRBJ2-2	16	NA	CASSLDSMIFTGELFF	TGCGCCAGCAGCCTGGACAGTATGATTTTCACCGGGGAGCTGTTTTTT
TRBV6-4	TRBD1	TRBJ1-2	15	NA	CASSDGTVGTYGYTF	TGTGCCAGCAGTGATGGGACAGTAGGGACCTATGGCTACACCTTC
TRBV7-2	TRBD1	TRBJ1-2	12	NA	CASSWTGDGYTF	TGTGCCAGCAGCTGGACAGGGGATGGCTACACCTTC
TRBV2	TRBD1	TRBJ1-6	15	NA	CASIASGGYNSPLHF	TGTGCCAGCATCGCATCAGGGGGGTATAATTCACCCCTCCACTTT
TRBV19	TRBD2	TRBJ2-1	15	NA	CASSKLAGEVDRQFF	TGTGCCAGTAGCAAACTAGCGGGAGAGGTGGATCGGCAGTTCTTC
TRBV28	TRBD1	TRBJ2-7	14	NA	CASSRDSPSYEQYF	TGTGCCAGCAGTCGGGACAGTCCTTCCTACGAGCAGTACTTC
TRBV6-4	NA	TRBJ2-7	15	NA	CASSEGSASSYEQYF	TGTGCCAGCAGTGAGGGTAGCGCCAGCTCCTACGAGCAGTACTTC
TRBV2	TRBD1	TRBJ1-1	16	NA	CASSGRTGSLNTEAFF	TGTGCCAGCAGTGGTCGGACAGGAAGTCTGAACACTGAAGCTTTCTTT